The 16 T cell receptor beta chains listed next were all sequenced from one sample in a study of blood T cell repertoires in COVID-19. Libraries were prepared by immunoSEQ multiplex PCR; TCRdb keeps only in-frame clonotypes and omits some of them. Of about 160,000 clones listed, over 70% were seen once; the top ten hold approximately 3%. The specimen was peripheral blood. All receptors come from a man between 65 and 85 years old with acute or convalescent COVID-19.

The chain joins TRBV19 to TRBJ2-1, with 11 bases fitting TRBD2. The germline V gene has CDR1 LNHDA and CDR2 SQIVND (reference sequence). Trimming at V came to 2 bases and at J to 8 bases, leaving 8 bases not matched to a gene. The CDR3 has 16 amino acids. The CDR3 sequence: CASSIYLAGGAYEQFF. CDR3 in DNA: TGTGCCAGTAGTATATATCTAGCGGGAGGCGCGTATGAGCAGTTCTTC.

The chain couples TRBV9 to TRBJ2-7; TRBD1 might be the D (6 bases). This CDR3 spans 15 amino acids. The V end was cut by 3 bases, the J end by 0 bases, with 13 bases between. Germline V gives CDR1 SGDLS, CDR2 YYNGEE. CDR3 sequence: CASSASGTPSYEQYF. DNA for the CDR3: TGTGCCAGCAGCGCATCCGGGACACCCTCCTACGAGCAGTACTTC. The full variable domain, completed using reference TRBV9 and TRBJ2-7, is DSGVTQTPKHLITATGQRVTLRCSPRSGDLSVYWYQQSLDQGLQFLIQYYNGEERAKGNILERFSAQQFPDLHSELNLSSLELGDSALYFCASSASGTPSYEQYFGPGTRLTVT.

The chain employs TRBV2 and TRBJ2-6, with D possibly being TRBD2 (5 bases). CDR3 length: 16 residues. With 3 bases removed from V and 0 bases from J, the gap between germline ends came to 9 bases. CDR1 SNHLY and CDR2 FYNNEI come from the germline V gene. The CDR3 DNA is TGTGCCAGCAGTGAGACGGGGAGCTCTGGGGCCAACGTCCTGACTTTC. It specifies CASSETGSSGANVLTF.

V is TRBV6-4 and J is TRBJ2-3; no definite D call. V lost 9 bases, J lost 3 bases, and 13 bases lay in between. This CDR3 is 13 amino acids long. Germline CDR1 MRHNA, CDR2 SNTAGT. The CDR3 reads CARADSTTDTQYF. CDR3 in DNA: TGTGCCAGAGCAGACTCCACTACAGATACGCAGTATTTT.

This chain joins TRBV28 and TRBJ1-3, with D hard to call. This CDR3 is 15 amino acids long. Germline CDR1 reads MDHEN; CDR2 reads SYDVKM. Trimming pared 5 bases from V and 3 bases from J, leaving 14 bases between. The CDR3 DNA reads TGTGCCAGCAGTGTCCAGGTGGGAGGTGGAAACACCATATATTTT. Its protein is CASSVQVGGGNTIYF.

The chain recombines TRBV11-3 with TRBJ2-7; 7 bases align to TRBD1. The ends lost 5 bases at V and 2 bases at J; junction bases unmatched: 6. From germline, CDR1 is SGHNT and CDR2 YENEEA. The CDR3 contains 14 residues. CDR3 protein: CASSARDSPYEQYF. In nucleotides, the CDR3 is TGTGCCAGCAGCGCCCGGGACAGCCCCTACGAGCAGTACTTC. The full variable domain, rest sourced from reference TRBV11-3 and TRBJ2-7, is EAGVVQSPRYKIIEKKQPVAFWCNPISGHNTLYWYLQNLGQGPELLIRYENEEAVDDSQLPKDRFSAERLKGVDSTLKIQPAELGDSAVYLCASSARDSPYEQYFGPGTRLTVT.

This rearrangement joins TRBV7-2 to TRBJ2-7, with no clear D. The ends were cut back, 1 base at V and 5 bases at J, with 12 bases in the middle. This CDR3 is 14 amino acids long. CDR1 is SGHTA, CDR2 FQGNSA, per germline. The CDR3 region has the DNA TGTGCCAGCAGCTTAGGTGGCTCCCGCAACGAGCAGTACTTC. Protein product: CASSLGGSRNEQYF.

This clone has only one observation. The CDR3 DNA reads TGTGCCAGCAGTACCGGGACAGGGTCGTCAGATACGCAGTATTTT. Its protein product is CASSTGTGSSDTQYF. The chain joins TRBV5-4 to TRBJ2-3; 9 bases match TRBD1. This CDR3 has 15 amino acids. With V trimmed by 5 bases and J by 4 bases, 8 bases remained unmatched. Germline V gives CDR1 SGHNT, CDR2 YYREEE (reference sequence).

CDR3 in amino acids: CASSEVGEENSPLHF. The CDR3 DNA reads TGTGCCAGCAGTGAAGTAGGGGAAGAGAATTCACCCCTCCACTTT. This chain joins TRBV2 and TRBJ1-6, with TRBD1 as a possible D gene (5 bases). CDR1 is SNHLY, CDR2 FYNNEI, per germline. The V gene lost 1 base and the J gene lost 7 bases, with 11 bases spanning the gap. The CDR3 totals 15 residues.

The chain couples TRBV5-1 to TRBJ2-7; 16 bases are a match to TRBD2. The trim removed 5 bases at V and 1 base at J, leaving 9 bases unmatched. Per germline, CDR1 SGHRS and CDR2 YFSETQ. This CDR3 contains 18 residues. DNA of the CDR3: TGCGCCAGCAGAGCGCGAGGGACTAGCGGGGGGGCATCCTACGAGCAGTACTTC. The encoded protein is CASRARGTSGGASYEQYF.

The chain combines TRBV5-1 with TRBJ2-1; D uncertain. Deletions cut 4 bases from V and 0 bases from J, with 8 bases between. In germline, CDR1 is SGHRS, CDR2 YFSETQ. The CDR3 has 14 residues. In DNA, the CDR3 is TGCGCCAGCAGCCGCGAAAGCTCCTACAATGAGCAGTTCTTC. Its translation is CASSRESSYNEQFF. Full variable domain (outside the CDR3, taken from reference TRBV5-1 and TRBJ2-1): KAGVTQTPRYLIKTRGQQVTLSCSPISGHRSVSWYQQTPGQGLQFLFEYFSETQRNKGNFPGRFSGRQFSNSRSEMNVSTLELGDSALYLCASSRESSYNEQFFGPGTRLTVL.

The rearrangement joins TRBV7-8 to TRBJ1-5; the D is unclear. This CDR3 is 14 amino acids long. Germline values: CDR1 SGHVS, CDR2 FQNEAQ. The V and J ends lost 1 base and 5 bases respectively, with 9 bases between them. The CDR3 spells CASSLVQSYQPQHF. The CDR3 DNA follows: TGTGCCAGCAGCTTAGTACAGTCTTATCAGCCCCAGCATTTT.

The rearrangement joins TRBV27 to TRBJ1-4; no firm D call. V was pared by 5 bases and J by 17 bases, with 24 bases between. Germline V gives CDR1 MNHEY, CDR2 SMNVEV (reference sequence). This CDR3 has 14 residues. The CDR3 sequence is CASSPGYTPLLEFF. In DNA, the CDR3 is TGTGCCAGCAGTCCGGGATACACGCCTCTACTAGAATTTTTT. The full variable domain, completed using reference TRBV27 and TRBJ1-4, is EAQVTQNPRYLITVTGKKLTVTCSQNMNHEYMSWYRQDPGLGLRQIYYSMNVEVTDKGDVPEGYKVSRKEKRNFPLILESPSPNQTSLYFCASSPGYTPLLEFFGSGTQLSVL.

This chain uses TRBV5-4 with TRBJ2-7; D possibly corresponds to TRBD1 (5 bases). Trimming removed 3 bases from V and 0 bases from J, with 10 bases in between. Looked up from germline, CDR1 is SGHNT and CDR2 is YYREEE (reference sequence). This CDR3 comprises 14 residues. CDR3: CASSSSGNSYEQYF. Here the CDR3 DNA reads TGTGCCAGCAGCTCGTCAGGGAACTCCTACGAGCAGTACTTC.

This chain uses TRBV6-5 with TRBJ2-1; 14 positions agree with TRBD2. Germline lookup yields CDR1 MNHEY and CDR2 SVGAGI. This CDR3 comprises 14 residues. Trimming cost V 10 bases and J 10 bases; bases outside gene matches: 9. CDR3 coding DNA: TGTGCCACACTGACTAGCGGGGGGGCCGAGGAGCAGTTCTTC. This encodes CATLTSGGAEEQFF.

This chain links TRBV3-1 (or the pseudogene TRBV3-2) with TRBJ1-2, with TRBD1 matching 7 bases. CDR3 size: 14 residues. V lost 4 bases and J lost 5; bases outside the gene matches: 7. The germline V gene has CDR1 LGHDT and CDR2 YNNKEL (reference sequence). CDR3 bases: TGTGCCAGCAGCCCCAACGCAGGGGGTTATGGCTACACCTTC. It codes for CASSPNAGGYGYTF.